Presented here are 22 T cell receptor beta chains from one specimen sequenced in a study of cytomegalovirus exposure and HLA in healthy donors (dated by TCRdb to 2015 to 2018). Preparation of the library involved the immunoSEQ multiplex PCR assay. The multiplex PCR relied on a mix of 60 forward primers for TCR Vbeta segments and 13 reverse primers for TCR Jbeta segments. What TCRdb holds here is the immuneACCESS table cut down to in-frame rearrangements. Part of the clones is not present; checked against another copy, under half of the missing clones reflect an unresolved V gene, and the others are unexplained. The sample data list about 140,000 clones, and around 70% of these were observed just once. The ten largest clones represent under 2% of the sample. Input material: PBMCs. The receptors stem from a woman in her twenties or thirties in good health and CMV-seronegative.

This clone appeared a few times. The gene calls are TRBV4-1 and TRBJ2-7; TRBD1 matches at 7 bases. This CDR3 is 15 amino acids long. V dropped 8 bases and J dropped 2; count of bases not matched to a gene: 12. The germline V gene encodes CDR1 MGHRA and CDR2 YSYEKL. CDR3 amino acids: CASSQGSQGAYEQYF. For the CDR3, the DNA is TGCGCCAGCTCCCAGGGTAGCCAGGGGGCCTACGAGCAGTACTTC.

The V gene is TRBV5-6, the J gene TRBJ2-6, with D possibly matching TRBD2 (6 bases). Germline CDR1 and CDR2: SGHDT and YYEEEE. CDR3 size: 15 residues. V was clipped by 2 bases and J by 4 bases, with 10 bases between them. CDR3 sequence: CASSFQGGGANVLTF. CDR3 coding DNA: TGTGCCAGCAGCTTCCAGGGAGGAGGGGCCAACGTCCTGACTTTC.

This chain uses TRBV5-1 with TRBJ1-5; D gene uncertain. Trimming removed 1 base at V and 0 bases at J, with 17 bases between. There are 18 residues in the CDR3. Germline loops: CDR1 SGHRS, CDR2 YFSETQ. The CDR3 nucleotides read TGCGCCAGCAGCTTGATGGGCAAGGGAGACTATAGCAATCAGCCCCAGCATTTT. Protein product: CASSLMGKGDYSNQPQHF.

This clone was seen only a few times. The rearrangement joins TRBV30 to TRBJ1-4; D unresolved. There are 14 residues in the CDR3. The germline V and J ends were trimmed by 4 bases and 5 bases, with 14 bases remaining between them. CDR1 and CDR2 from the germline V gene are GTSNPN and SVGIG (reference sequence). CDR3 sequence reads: CAWNQYGGNEKLFF. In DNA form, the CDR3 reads TGTGCCTGGAACCAATACGGAGGAAATGAAAAACTGTTTTTT. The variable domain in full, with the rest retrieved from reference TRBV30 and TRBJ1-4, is SQTIHQWPATLVQPVGSPLSLECTVEGTSNPNLYWYRQAAGRGLQLLFYSVGIGQISSEVPQNLSASRPQDRQFILSSKKLLLSDSGFYLCAWNQYGGNEKLFFGSGTQLSVL.

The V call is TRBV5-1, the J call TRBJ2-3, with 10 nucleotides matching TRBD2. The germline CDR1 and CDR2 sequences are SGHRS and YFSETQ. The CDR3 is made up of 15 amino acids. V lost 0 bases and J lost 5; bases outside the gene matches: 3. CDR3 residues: CASSLALAGVDTQYF. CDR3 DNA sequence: TGCGCCAGCAGCTTGGCGCTAGCGGGAGTAGATACGCAGTATTTT. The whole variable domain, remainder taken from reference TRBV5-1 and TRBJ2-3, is KAGVTQTPRYLIKTRGQQVTLSCSPISGHRSVSWYQQTPGQGLQFLFEYFSETQRNKGNFPGRFSGRQFSNSRSEMNVSTLELGDSALYLCASSLALAGVDTQYFGPGTRLTVL.

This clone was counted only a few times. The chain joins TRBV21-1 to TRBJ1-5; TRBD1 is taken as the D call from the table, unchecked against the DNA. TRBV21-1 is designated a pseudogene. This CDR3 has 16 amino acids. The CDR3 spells CASSNPQGKSNQPQHF. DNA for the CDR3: TGTGCCAGCAGCAATCCACAGGGGAAAAGCAATCAGCCCCAGCATTTT.

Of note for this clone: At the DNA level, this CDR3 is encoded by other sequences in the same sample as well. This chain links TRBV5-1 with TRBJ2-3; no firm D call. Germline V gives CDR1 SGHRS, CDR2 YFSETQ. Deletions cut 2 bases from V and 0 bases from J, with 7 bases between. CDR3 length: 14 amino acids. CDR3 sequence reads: CASSLGDSTDTQYF. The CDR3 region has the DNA TGCGCCAGCAGCTTAGGAGACAGCACAGATACGCAGTATTTT.

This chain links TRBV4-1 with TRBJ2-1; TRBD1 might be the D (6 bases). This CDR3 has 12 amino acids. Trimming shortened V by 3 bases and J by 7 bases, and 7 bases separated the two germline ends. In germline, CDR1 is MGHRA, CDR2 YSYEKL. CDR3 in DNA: TGCGCCAGCAGCCACGGACAGAATGAGCAGTTCTTC. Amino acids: CASSHGQNEQFF.

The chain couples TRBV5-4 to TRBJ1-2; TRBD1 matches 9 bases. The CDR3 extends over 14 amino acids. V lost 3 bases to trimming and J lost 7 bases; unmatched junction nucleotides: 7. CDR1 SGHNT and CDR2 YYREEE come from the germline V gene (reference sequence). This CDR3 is CASSSAGQGCGYTF. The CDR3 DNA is TGTGCCAGCAGCTCCGCCGGACAGGGGTGTGGCTACACCTTC. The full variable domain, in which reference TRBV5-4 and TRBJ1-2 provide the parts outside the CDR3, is ETGVTQSPTHLIKTRGQQVTLRCSSQSGHNTVSWYQQALGQGPQFIFQYYREEENGRGNFPPRFSGLQFPNYSSELNVNALELDDSALYLCASSSAGQGCGYTFGSGTRLTVV.

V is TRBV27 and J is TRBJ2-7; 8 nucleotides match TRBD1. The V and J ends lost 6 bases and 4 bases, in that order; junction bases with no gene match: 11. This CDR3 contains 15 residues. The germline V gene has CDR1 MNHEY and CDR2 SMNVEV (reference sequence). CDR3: CASREFRTGKYEQYF. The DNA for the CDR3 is TGTGCCAGCAGAGAATTCAGGACAGGGAAGTACGAGCAGTACTTC.

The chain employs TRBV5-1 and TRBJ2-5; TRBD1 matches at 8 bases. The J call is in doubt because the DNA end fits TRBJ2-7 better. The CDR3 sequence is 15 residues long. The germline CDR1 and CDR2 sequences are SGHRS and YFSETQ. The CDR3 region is CASSRTGLDDYEQYF. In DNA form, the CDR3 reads TGCGCCAGCAGCCGGACAGGGTTAGACGACTACGAGCAGTACTTC.

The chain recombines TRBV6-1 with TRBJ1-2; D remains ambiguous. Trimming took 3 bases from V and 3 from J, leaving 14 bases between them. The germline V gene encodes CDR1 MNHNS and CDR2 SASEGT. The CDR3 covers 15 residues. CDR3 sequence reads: CASSEGSTGYYGYTF. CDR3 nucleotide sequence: TGTGCCAGCAGTGAGGGGTCGACGGGGTACTATGGCTACACCTTC.

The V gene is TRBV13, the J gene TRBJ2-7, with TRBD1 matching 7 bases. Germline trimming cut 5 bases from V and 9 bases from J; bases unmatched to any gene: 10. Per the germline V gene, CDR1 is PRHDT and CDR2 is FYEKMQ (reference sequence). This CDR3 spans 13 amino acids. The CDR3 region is CASSPTGVVGQYV. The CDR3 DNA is TGTGCCAGCAGCCCCACAGGGGTGGTAGGGCAGTACGTC.

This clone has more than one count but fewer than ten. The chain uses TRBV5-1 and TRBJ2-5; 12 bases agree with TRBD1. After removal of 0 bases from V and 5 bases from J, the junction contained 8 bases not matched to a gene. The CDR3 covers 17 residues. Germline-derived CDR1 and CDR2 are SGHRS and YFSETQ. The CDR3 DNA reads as TGCGCCAGCAGCTTGGCCGGGACAGGGGGCTCGGGCGAGACCCAGTACTTC. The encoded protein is CASSLAGTGGSGETQYF.

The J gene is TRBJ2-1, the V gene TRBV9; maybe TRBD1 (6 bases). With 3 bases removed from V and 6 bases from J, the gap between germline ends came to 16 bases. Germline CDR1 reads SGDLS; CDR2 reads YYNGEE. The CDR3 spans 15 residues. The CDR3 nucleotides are TGTGCCAGCAGCGAGAGGCAGGGGTCAATCAATGAGCAGTTCTTC. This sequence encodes CASSERQGSINEQFF.

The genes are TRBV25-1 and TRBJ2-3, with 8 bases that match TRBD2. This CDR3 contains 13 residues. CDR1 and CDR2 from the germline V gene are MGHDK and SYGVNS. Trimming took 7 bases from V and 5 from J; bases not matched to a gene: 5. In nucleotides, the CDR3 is TGTGCCAGCAAGCGGGAGACTGGAGATACGCAGTATTTT. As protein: CASKRETGDTQYF.

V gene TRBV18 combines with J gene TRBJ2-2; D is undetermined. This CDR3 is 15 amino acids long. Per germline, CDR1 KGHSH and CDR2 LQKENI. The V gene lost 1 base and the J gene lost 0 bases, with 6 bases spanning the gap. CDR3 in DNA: TGTGCCAGCTCACCACGGCAGACGAACACCGGGGAGCTGTTTTTT. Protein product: CASSPRQTNTGELFF.

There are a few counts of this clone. CDR3 amino acids: CASSFGGLEQYF. DNA of the CDR3: TGCGCCAGCAGCTTTGGGGGACTCGAGCAGTACTTC. The V gene is TRBV5-1, the J gene TRBJ2-7; D is perhaps TRBD2 (6 bases). The germline gives CDR1 SGHRS, CDR2 YFSETQ. This CDR3 has 12 residues. The ends were cut back, 2 bases at V and 6 bases at J, with 9 bases in the middle.

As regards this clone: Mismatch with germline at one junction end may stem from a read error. DNA of the CDR3: TGTGCTAGCAGCCTAGCGGGGGGGCTCCAAGAGACCCAGTACTTC. Translating it yields CASSLAGGLQETQYF. The chain couples TRBV7-7 to TRBJ2-5; 12 bases align to TRBD2. The CDR3 is 15 amino acids. The V gene's germline CDR1 is SSHAT and CDR2 FNYEAQ (reference sequence).

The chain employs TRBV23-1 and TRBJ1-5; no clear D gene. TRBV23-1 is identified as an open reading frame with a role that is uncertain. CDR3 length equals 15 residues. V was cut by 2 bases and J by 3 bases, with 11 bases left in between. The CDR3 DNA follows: TGCGCCAGCAGTCAACACCACAGTTTCAATCAGCCCCAGCATTTT. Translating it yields CASSQHHSFNQPQHF.

CDR3: CASSLIGQGKAPLHF. CDR3 bases: TGTGCCAGCAGCTTAATCGGACAGGGGAAGGCTCCCCTCCACTTT. This chain joins TRBV7-3 and TRBJ1-6; 9 bases fit TRBD1. The V segment lost 1 base and the J segment 13 bases; nucleotides outside the gene matches: 8. The V gene's germline CDR1 is SGHTA and CDR2 FQGTGA. The CDR3 loop spans 15 amino acids.

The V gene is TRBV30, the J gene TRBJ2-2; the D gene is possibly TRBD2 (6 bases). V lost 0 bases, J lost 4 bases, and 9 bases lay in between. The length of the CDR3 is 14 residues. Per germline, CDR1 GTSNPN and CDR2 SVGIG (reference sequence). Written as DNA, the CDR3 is TGTGCCTGGAGTGTCCGTAGCGGCACCGGGGAGCTGTTTTTT. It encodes CAWSVRSGTGELFF.